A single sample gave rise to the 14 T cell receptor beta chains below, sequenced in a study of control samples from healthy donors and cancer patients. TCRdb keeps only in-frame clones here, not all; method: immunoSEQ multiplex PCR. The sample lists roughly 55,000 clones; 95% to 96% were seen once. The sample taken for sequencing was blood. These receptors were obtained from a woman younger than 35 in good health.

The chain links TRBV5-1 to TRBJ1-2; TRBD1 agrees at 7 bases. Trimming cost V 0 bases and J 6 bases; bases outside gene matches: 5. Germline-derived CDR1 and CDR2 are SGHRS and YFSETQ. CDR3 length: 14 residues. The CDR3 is CASSLDQGGNGYTF. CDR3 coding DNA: TGCGCCAGCAGCTTGGATCAGGGGGGAAATGGCTACACCTTC.

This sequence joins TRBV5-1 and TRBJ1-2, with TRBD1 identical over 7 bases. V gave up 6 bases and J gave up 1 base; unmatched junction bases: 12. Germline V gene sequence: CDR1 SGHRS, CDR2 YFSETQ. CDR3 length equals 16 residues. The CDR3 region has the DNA TGCGCCAGCACCAACCTTAACAGGGGACTTAACTATGGCTACACCTTC. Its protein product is CASTNLNRGLNYGYTF. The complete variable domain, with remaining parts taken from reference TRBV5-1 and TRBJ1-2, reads KAGVTQTPRYLIKTRGQQVTLSCSPISGHRSVSWYQQTPGQGLQFLFEYFSETQRNKGNFPGRFSGRQFSNSRSEMNVSTLELGDSALYLCASTNLNRGLNYGYTFGSGTRLTVV.

This chain's CDR3 is CASRRRANEKLFF. CDR3 sequence (DNA): TGTGCCAGCAGGAGACGGGCTAATGAAAAACTGTTTTTT. This chain joins TRBV12-3 or TRBV12-4 and TRBJ1-4; D remains ambiguous. The CDR3 covers 13 residues. Trimming took off 6 bases at V and 3 bases at J, with 8 bases between the two ends.

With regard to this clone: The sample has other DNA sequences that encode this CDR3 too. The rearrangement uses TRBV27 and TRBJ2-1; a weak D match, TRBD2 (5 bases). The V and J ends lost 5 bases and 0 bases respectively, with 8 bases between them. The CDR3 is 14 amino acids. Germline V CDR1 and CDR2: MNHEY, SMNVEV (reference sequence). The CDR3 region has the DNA TGTGCCAGCAGTCTAGGGAGCTCCTACAATGAGCAGTTCTTC. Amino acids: CASSLGSSYNEQFF.

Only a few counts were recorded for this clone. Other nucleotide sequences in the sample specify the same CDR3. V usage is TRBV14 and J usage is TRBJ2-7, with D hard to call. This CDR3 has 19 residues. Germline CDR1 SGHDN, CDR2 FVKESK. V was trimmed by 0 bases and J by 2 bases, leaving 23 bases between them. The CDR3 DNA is TGTGCCAGCAGCCAAGATCATCCAACTCCTACTACTCCGGCCTACGAGCAGTACTTC. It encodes CASSQDHPTPTTPAYEQYF.

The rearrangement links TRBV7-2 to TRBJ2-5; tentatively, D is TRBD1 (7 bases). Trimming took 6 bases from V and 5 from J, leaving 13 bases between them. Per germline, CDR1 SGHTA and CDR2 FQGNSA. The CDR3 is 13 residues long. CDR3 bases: TGTGCCAGCAGTCCCTCAGGGGGGGAGACCCAGTACTTC. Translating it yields CASSPSGGETQYF.

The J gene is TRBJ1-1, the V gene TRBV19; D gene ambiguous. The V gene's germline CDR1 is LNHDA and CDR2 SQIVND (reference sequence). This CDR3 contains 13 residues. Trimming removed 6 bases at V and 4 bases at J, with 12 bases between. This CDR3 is CASSPPTLTEAFF. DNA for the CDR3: TGTGCCAGTAGCCCCCCAACCCTCACTGAAGCTTTCTTT.

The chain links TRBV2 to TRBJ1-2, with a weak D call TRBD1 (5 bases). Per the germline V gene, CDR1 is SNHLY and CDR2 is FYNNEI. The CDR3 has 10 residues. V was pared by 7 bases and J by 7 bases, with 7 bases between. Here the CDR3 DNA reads TGTGCCAGCAAACAGGCTGGCTACACCTTC. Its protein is CASKQAGYTF.

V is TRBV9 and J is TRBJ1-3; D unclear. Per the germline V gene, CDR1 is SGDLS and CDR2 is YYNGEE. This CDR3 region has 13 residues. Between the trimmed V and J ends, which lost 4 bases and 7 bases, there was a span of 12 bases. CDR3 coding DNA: TGTGCCAGCAGCCCTCCCGCCGGGAACACCATATATTTT. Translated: CASSPPAGNTIYF. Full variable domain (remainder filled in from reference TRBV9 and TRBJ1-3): DSGVTQTPKHLITATGQRVTLRCSPRSGDLSVYWYQQSLDQGLQFLIQYYNGEERAKGNILERFSAQQFPDLHSELNLSSLELGDSALYFCASSPPAGNTIYFGEGSWLTVV.

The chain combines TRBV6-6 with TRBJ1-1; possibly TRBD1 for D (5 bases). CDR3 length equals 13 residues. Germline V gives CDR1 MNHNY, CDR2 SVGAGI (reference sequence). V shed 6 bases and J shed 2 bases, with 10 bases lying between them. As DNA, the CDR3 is TGTGCCAGCAGCAGACAGTTAAACACTGAAGCTTTCTTT. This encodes CASSRQLNTEAFF.

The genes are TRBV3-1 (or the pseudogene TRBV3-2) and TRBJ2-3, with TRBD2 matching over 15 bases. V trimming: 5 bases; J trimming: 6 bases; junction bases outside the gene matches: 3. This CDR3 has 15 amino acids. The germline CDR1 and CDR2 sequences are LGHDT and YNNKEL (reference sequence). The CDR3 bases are TGTGCCAGCAGCTGGACTAGCGGGGGGGCTGATACGCAGTATTTT. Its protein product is CASSWTSGGADTQYF.

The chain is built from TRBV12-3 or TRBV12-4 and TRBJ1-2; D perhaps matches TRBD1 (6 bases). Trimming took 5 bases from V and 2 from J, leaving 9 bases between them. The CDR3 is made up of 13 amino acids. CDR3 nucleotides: TGTGCCAGCAGTCAAAGGGGGAACTATGGCTACACCTTC. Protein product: CASSQRGNYGYTF.

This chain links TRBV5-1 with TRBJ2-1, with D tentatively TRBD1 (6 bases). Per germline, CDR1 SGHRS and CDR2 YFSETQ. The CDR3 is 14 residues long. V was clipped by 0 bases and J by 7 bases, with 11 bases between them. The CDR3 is CASSLEGVGNEQFF. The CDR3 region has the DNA TGCGCCAGCAGCTTGGAGGGGGTGGGGAATGAGCAGTTCTTC.

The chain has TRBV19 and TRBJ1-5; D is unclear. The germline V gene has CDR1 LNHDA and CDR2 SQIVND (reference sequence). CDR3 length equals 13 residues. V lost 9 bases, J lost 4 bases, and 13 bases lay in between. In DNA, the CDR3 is TGTGCCAGCCGTCGGGCACTTAATCAGCCCCAGCATTTT. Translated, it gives CASRRALNQPQHF.